One and the same sample provided the 29 T cell receptor beta chains below, sequenced in a study of T cells after yellow fever vaccination. TCRdb redid the calling of the 5' RACE reads with MiXCR, one entry per CDR3 protein. Here the sample spans roughly 350,000 distinct CDR3 sequences, 4.1% being singletons. Source: PBMCs, taken 5 days after the yellow fever booster vaccination. All receptors derive from a man aged 18 to 29 who received the YFV17D yellow fever vaccine.

In its sample, this clonotype was seen many times. The chain combines TRBV5-1 with TRBJ1-1; D possibly corresponds to TRBD1 (5 bases). Germline values: CDR1 SGHRS, CDR2 YFSETQ. Trimming pared 1 base from V and 0 bases from J, leaving 7 bases between. This CDR3 contains 14 residues. The CDR3 here is CASSLTGVNTEAFF. The CDR3 DNA sequence: TGCGCCAGCAGCTTGACAGGAGTGAACACTGAAGCTTTCTTT.

This clonotype was seen at least ten times. This chain joins TRBV7-3 and TRBJ2-1; no clear D gene. The V end was cut by 2 bases, the J end by 8 bases, with 10 bases between. The V gene's germline CDR1 is SGHTA and CDR2 FQGTGA. The CDR3 contains 13 residues. CDR3 DNA: TGTGCCAGCAGCTTAGCATCCCGGTATGAGCAGTTCTTC. Amino acids: CASSLASRYEQFF.

The rearrangement links TRBV6-4 to TRBJ2-3, with D possibly matching TRBD2 (6 bases). Trimming pared 0 bases from V and 2 bases from J, leaving 9 bases between. The germline V gene encodes CDR1 MRHNA and CDR2 SNTAGT. This CDR3 is 15 amino acids long. The CDR3 loop reads CASSDSSGATDTQYF. CDR3 sequence (DNA): TGTGCCAGCAGTGACTCCTCGGGAGCCACAGATACGCAGTATTTT.

The V gene is TRBV7-3, the J gene TRBJ1-1; D uncertain. Germline-derived CDR1 and CDR2 are SGHTA and FQGTGA. The length of the CDR3 is 13 residues. V lost 4 bases and J lost 7, with 13 bases in between. In DNA form, the CDR3 reads TGTGCCAGCAGCTCTTGGCCCGGCGGTGAAGCTTTCTTT. Translated, it gives CASSSWPGGEAFF.

This clonotype was observed many times. The genes are TRBV15 and TRBJ1-1, with D unresolved. Trimming shortened V by 5 bases and J by 2 bases, and 9 bases separated the two germline ends. Germline loops: CDR1 LNHNV, CDR2 YYDKDF (reference sequence). This CDR3 is built from 13 residues. The CDR3 coding sequence is TGTGCCACCAGCCTTGGGCCTAACACTGAAGCTTTCTTT. Translation: CATSLGPNTEAFF. Full variable domain (outside the CDR3, taken from reference TRBV15 and TRBJ1-1): DAMVIQNPRYQVTQFGKPVTLSCSQTLNHNVMYWYQQKSSQAPKLLFHYYDKDFNNEADTPDNFQSRRPNTSFCFLDIRSPGLGDTAMYLCATSLGPNTEAFFGQGTRLTVV.

The chain uses TRBV5-1 and TRBJ2-3, with 10 bases lining up with TRBD2. Trimming at V came to 4 bases and at J to 3 bases, leaving 8 bases not matched to a gene. The CDR3 runs 16 residues. CDR1 is SGHRS, CDR2 YFSETQ, per germline. The CDR3 coding sequence is TGCGCCAGCAGCGAAAAGCGGGGGGGGCGAACAGATACGCAGTATTTT. Translated, it gives CASSEKRGGRTDTQYF.

V usage is TRBV7-3 and J usage is TRBJ2-1, with 10 bases matching TRBD2. CDR3 length: 15 amino acids. J lost 5 bases, V lost 2 bases, and 3 bases had no gene match. Germline V CDR1 and CDR2: SGHTA, FQGTGA. CDR3 in DNA: TGTGCCAGCAGCTTATTAGCGGGGGGCCACAATGAGCAGTTCTTC. Protein sequence: CASSLLAGGHNEQFF. The full variable domain, rest sourced from reference TRBV7-3 and TRBJ2-1, is GAGVSQTPSNKVTEKGKYVELRCDPISGHTALYWYRQSLGQGPEFLIYFQGTGAADDSGLPNDRFFAVRPEGSVSTLKIQRTERGDSAVYLCASSLLAGGHNEQFFGPGTRLTVL.

This clonotype was seen many times. The chain is built from TRBV19 and TRBJ2-3; 8 nucleotides line up with TRBD2. This CDR3 is 21 amino acids long. V dropped 11 bases and J dropped 0; count of bases not matched to a gene: 28. Looked up from germline, CDR1 is LNHDA and CDR2 is SQIVND (reference sequence). The CDR3 loop reads CAGKKGDRGAGATTSTDTQYF. The CDR3 DNA follows: TGTGCCGGGAAAAAAGGCGATAGGGGAGCGGGGGCGACAACTAGCACAGATACGCAGTATTTT. Full variable domain (remainder filled in from reference TRBV19 and TRBJ2-3): DGGITQSPKYLFRKEGQNVTLSCEQNLNHDAMYWYRQDPGQGLRLIYYSQIVNDFQKGDIAEGYSVSREKKESFPLTVTSAQKNPTAFYLCAGKKGDRGAGATTSTDTQYFGPGTRLTVL.

The sample holds many counts of this clonotype. V gene TRBV6-5 combines with J gene TRBJ1-4; 10 bases line up with TRBD1. This CDR3 contains 15 residues. Germline CDR1 MNHEY, CDR2 SVGAGI. The V gene end was trimmed by 6 bases and the J gene end by 7 bases; junction bases not matched to a gene: 8. The CDR3 reads CASSDRQGAVEKLFF. Here the CDR3 DNA reads TGTGCCAGCAGCGATAGACAGGGGGCGGTTGAAAAACTGTTTTTT.

This clonotype was counted at least ten times. The J gene is TRBJ2-4, the V gene TRBV7-8; 9 bases line up with TRBD2. Germline CDR1 is SGHVS and CDR2 is FQNEAQ. V lost 0 bases and J lost 7; bases outside the gene matches: 7. The CDR3 runs to 16 residues. Here the CDR3 reads CASSLALAGPENIQYF. The DNA for the CDR3 is TGTGCCAGCAGCTTAGCGCTAGCGGGGCCCGAGAACATTCAGTACTTC.

This sequence joins TRBV5-6 and TRBJ2-7; maybe TRBD1 (6 bases). The germline CDR1 and CDR2 sequences are SGHDT and YYEEEE. Trimming pared 1 base from V and 3 bases from J, leaving 14 bases between. The CDR3 contains 15 residues. This chain's CDR3 is CASSLYGTFYYEQYV. CDR3 DNA sequence: TGTGCCAGCAGCTTGTACGGGACATTCTACTACGAGCAGTACGTC.

This clonotype was observed many times. J is TRBJ1-2 and V is TRBV11-2; 8 bases are shared with TRBD1. The CDR3 totals 15 residues. Losses at the gene ends were 3 bases for V and 4 bases for J; bases not matched to a gene: 7. The germline CDR1 and CDR2 sequences are SGHAT and FQNNGV. CDR3: CASSFQGQGTYGYTF. The CDR3 DNA reads as TGTGCCAGCAGCTTTCAAGGACAGGGAACCTATGGCTACACCTTC.

This clonotype was observed at least ten times. The rearrangement uses TRBV5-1 and TRBJ1-5; 7 bases align to TRBD1. CDR1 SGHRS and CDR2 YFSETQ come from the germline V gene. The ends lost 0 bases at V and 4 bases at J; junction bases unmatched: 4. CDR3 length: 15 residues. The CDR3 region is CASSLAGTANQPQHF. CDR3 nucleotides: TGCGCCAGCAGCTTGGCCGGGACAGCAAATCAGCCCCAGCATTTT.

J is TRBJ2-7 and V is TRBV7-6; D may correspond to TRBD1 or TRBD2 (6 bases each). The CDR3 consists of 13 residues. The germline V and J ends were trimmed by 4 bases and 5 bases, with 12 bases remaining between them. In germline, CDR1 is SGHVS, CDR2 FNYEAQ. In nucleotides, the CDR3 is TGTGCCAGCAGCTCTAGGGGGGAGCACGAGCAGTACTTC. Translated, it gives CASSSRGEHEQYF.

The chain employs TRBV5-1 and TRBJ2-5, with D perhaps TRBD1 (6 bases). Germline V lookup: CDR1 SGHRS, CDR2 YFSETQ. Between the trimmed V and J ends, which lost 5 bases and 1 base, there was a span of 12 bases. There are 14 residues in the CDR3. CDR3: CASSFRQAQETQYF. For the CDR3, the DNA is TGCGCCAGCAGTTTTAGACAGGCCCAAGAGACCCAGTACTTC.

This chain joins TRBV6-5 and TRBJ1-1; TRBD1 agrees at 10 bases. Germline values: CDR1 MNHEY, CDR2 SVGAGI. The CDR3 totals 15 residues. Losses at the gene ends were 6 bases for V and 5 bases for J; bases not matched to a gene: 9. CDR3 coding DNA: TGTGCCAGCAGCTCTATCGGACAGGGGGGGACTGAAGCTTTCTTT. It codes for CASSSIGQGGTEAFF.

This clonotype occurred a few times. The chain recombines TRBV18 with TRBJ1-1, with D tentatively TRBD1 (5 bases). The CDR3 consists of 15 residues. The germline gives CDR1 KGHSH, CDR2 LQKENI. Trimming cost V 2 bases and J 2 bases, with 12 bases left between them. In nucleotides, the CDR3 is TGTGCCAGCTCACCATTTTGGGGGGATAACACTGAAGCTTTCTTT. Its translation is CASSPFWGDNTEAFF. Using reference TRBV18 and TRBJ1-1 for the parts outside the CDR3, the full variable domain is NAGVMQNPRHLVRRRGQEARLRCSPMKGHSHVYWYRQLPEEGLKFMVYLQKENIIDESGMPKERFSAEFPKEGPSILRIQQVVRGDSAAYFCASSPFWGDNTEAFFGQGTRLTVV.

This clonotype was observed at least ten times. The chain employs TRBV7-3 and TRBJ2-3; D remains unclear. V was shortened by 6 bases and J by 0 bases, with 13 bases between the two germline ends. Germline values: CDR1 SGHTA, CDR2 FQGTGA. This CDR3 is 15 amino acids long. CDR3 loop: CASSLTMGSTDTQYF. CDR3 DNA: TGTGCCAGCAGTTTGACGATGGGGAGCACAGATACGCAGTATTTT.

The CDR3 sequence is CASSLPGRKTQYF. CDR3 sequence (DNA): TGTGCCAGCAGCTTGCCAGGGAGGAAGACCCAGTACTTC. The chain links TRBV5-5 to TRBJ2-5; perhaps TRBD2 as D (6 bases). CDR1 is SGHKS, CDR2 YYEKEE, per germline (reference sequence). Trimming removed 1 base at V and 6 bases at J, with 10 bases between. The CDR3 loop spans 13 amino acids.

The table lists this clonotype with a few counts. The CDR3 DNA reads as TGTGCCAGCAGTTTACGCGCAGGGAGTGGTACCTCTGGGGCCAACGTCCTGACTTTC. Translating it yields CASSLRAGSGTSGANVLTF. The V and J genes are TRBV27 and TRBJ2-6; D is perhaps TRBD1 or TRBD2 (5 bases each). Germline lookup yields CDR1 MNHEY and CDR2 SMNVEV (reference sequence). The ends were cut back, 2 bases at V and 0 bases at J, with 17 bases in the middle. The CDR3 consists of 19 residues.

The V call is TRBV28, the J call TRBJ1-5; possible D gene TRBD1, 5 bases. Germline loops: CDR1 MDHEN, CDR2 SYDVKM. The V gene lost 5 bases and the J gene lost 3 bases, with 8 bases spanning the gap. The CDR3 runs 13 residues. The CDR3 reads CASSGRVNQPQHF. The CDR3 DNA sequence: TGTGCCAGCAGTGGCAGGGTCAATCAGCCCCAGCATTTT.

The V and J genes are TRBV9 and TRBJ1-4, with unresolved D. Germline CDR1 reads SGDLS; CDR2 reads YYNGEE. Trimming left V 0 bases short and J 8 bases short, with 11 bases between. This CDR3 region has 14 residues. CDR3 sequence reads: CASSVEAGGEKLFF. The CDR3 region has the DNA TGTGCCAGCAGCGTAGAAGCGGGAGGAGAAAAACTGTTTTTT.

The table lists this clonotype with a few counts. V is TRBV7-2 and J is TRBJ1-1; D unclear. This CDR3 spans 13 amino acids. CDR1 and CDR2 from the germline V gene are SGHTA and FQGNSA. V lost 5 bases and J lost 1, with 8 bases in between. The CDR3 loop reads CASSPAKNTEAFF. The CDR3 region has the DNA TGTGCCAGCAGCCCTGCCAAGAACACTGAAGCTTTCTTT.

This clonotype was counted many times. The chain couples TRBV18 to TRBJ2-5; 8 nucleotides align to TRBD1. In germline, CDR1 is KGHSH, CDR2 LQKENI. Trimming at V came to 3 bases and at J to 5 bases, leaving 5 bases not matched to a gene. The CDR3 runs to 14 residues. The CDR3 sequence: CASSPGQDLETQYF. CDR3 nucleotide sequence: TGTGCCAGCTCACCGGGACAGGATTTGGAGACCCAGTACTTC.

The chain combines TRBV5-1 with TRBJ2-1; TRBD1 is a possible D gene (7 bases). Trimming took off 2 bases at V and 6 bases at J, with 18 bases between the two ends. The CDR3 contains 16 residues. Germline V lookup: CDR1 SGHRS, CDR2 YFSETQ. CDR3 protein: CASSFMYPGGSNEQFF. DNA of the CDR3: TGCGCCAGCAGCTTCATGTATCCAGGGGGGTCCAATGAGCAGTTCTTC.

The sample holds many counts of this clonotype. Relative to the germline gene, one junction end is altered; a read error may explain this. This chain uses TRBV9 with TRBJ1-1; 8 bases match TRBD1. The CDR3 has 14 residues. The germline V gene has CDR1 SGDLS and CDR2 YYNGEE. CDR3 nucleotide sequence: TGTGCCAGCAGCGTGGGGGACAGGAACCCTGAAGCTTTCTTT. Translated, it gives CASSVGDRNPEAFF.

This clonotype occurred many times. This chain joins TRBV5-5 and TRBJ1-2; 8 bases line up with TRBD1. The CDR3 loop spans 15 amino acids. Germline values: CDR1 SGHKS, CDR2 YYEKEE (reference sequence). The J segment lost 4 bases and the V segment lost 1 base, leaving 6 bases of the junction unmatched. CDR3 sequence reads: CASSLSRGLGYGYTF. For the CDR3, the DNA is TGTGCCAGCAGCTTGAGCAGGGGGCTGGGCTATGGCTACACCTTC.

J is TRBJ1-1 and V is TRBV6-1, with D perhaps TRBD1 (6 bases). This CDR3 has 12 amino acids. Germline V lookup: CDR1 MNHNS, CDR2 SASEGT. Trimming left V 4 bases short and J 5 bases short, with 8 bases between. CDR3 residues: CASSGTATEAFF. The DNA of the CDR3 is TGTGCCAGCAGTGGGACAGCGACTGAAGCTTTCTTT.

This clonotype was recorded at least ten times. The rearrangement uses TRBV5-1 and TRBJ1-6, with 7 bases identical to TRBD1. Losses at the gene ends were 2 bases for V and 7 bases for J; bases not matched to a gene: 6. From germline, CDR1 is SGHRS and CDR2 YFSETQ. This CDR3 is built from 15 residues. CDR3 sequence reads: CASSLQGFGNSPLHF. Here the CDR3 DNA reads TGCGCCAGCAGCTTACAGGGGTTTGGAAATTCACCCCTCCACTTT.